Below, 10 T cell receptor beta chains from the same sample are listed, as sequenced in a study of blood T cells in healthy people across ages. A J-beta primer mix and a sample-barcoded 5' primer were used in a second PCR of roughly 6 to 11 cycles. TCRdb reanalysed the 5' RACE reads using MiXCR and keeps one entry per CDR3 protein. The sample lists about 1.1 million distinct CDR3 sequences; 30% to 40% were seen once. The sequenced sample was blood. The receptor set was obtained from a man between 18 and 35 years old in good health.

V and J are TRBV4-3 and TRBJ1-3; D possibly corresponds to TRBD1 (5 bases). This CDR3 is built from 16 residues. CDR1 and CDR2 (germline): LGHNA, YSLEER. Trimming removed 0 bases at V and 2 bases at J, with 11 bases between. The CDR3 DNA follows: TGCGCCAGCAGCCAAGATCCGGGGGTAACTGGAAACACCATATATTTT. This sequence encodes CASSQDPGVTGNTIYF.

This clonotype was counted at least ten times. The V and J genes are TRBV29-1 and TRBJ2-2; D remains unclear. The CDR3 runs 11 residues. In germline, CDR1 is SQVTM, CDR2 ANQGSEA. Trimming took 5 bases from V and 4 from J, leaving 5 bases between them. The CDR3 DNA reads as TGCAGCGTTAGTGCCACCGGGGAGCTGTTTTTT. Protein product: CSVSATGELFF.

This clonotype was seen only a few times. The rearrangement links TRBV29-1 to TRBJ2-3, with 8 nucleotides matching TRBD2. This CDR3 is built from 13 residues. The V gene end was trimmed by 6 bases and the J gene end by 4 bases; junction bases not matched to a gene: 6. Germline loops: CDR1 SQVTM, CDR2 ANQGSEA. The CDR3 spells CSVDGGASDTQYF. The CDR3 coding sequence is TGCAGCGTGGACGGGGGGGCCTCAGATACGCAGTATTTT.

This chain uses TRBV9 with TRBJ2-2; TRBD1 matches at 7 bases. The CDR3 is 17 residues long. Trimming at V came to 0 bases and at J to 2 bases, leaving 7 bases not matched to a gene. Germline assignment: CDR1 SGDLS and CDR2 YYNGEE. CDR3 sequence reads: CASSVVTGTVNTGELFF. CDR3 sequence (DNA): TGTGCCAGCAGCGTAGTAACCGGGACAGTAAACACCGGGGAGCTGTTTTTT.

The rearrangement links TRBV24-1 to TRBJ2-5, with 7 bases matching TRBD2. After removal of 4 bases from V and 1 base from J, the junction contained 8 bases not matched to a gene. CDR3 size: 16 residues. In germline, CDR1 is KGHDR, CDR2 SFDVKD. CDR3 in DNA: TGTGCCACCAGTGAACCTCAAGCGGGGAGCCAAGAGACCCAGTACTTC. Translation: CATSEPQAGSQETQYF.

This chain links TRBV24-1 with TRBJ2-4, with 10 bases matching TRBD1. The last part of the DNA fits TRBJ2-7 better; the J call may be wrong. Germline values: CDR1 KGHDR, CDR2 SFDVKD. The CDR3 is 15 residues long. CDR3 DNA sequence: TGTGCCACCAGTGATCCCGGGACAGGGGTACACGAGCAGTACTTC. This codes for CATSDPGTGVHEQYF.

The chain employs TRBV18 and TRBJ2-3; 10 bases are a match to TRBD2. This CDR3 has 16 residues. Germline V CDR1 and CDR2: KGHSH, LQKENI. V shed 3 bases and J 1 base; nucleotides not matched to a gene: 4. Written as DNA, the CDR3 is TGTGCCAGCTCACCGCTTAGCGGGGGGCGCACAGATACGCAGTATTTT. This gives the protein CASSPLSGGRTDTQYF.

This clonotype was observed a few times. The chain links TRBV3-1 to TRBJ1-6, with unresolved D. CDR1 and CDR2 (germline): LGHDT, YNNKEL (reference sequence). This CDR3 region has 12 residues. The V gene lost 1 base and the J gene lost 10 bases, with 5 bases spanning the gap. The chain's CDR3 is CASSQAVSPLHF. CDR3 DNA: TGTGCCAGCAGCCAAGCGGTGTCACCCCTCCACTTT.

V and J are TRBV6-5 and TRBJ2-1; perhaps TRBD2 as D (6 bases). Per the germline V gene, CDR1 is MNHEY and CDR2 is SVGAGI. V shed 6 bases and J shed 6 bases, with 9 bases lying between them. The length of the CDR3 is 12 residues. Here the CDR3 reads CASSSGVNEQFF. The CDR3 DNA follows: TGTGCCAGCAGCTCGGGGGTCAATGAGCAGTTCTTC.

This clonotype came up a few times. V gene TRBV4-1 combines with J gene TRBJ1-2, with D tentatively TRBD1 (5 bases). Germline V gene sequence: CDR1 MGHRA, CDR2 YSYEKL. V shed 1 base and J shed 7 bases, with 16 bases lying between them. This CDR3 spans 15 amino acids. CDR3 in DNA: TGCGCCAGCAGCCAAGGTCCGCGGCAGGGTGGTGGCTACACCTTC. It yields the protein CASSQGPRQGGGYTF.